This T cell receptor (beta chain) was documented in a study of blood T cell repertoires in COVID-19. Only in-frame clones appear in the TCRdb table, and some are missing; sequencing was by immunoSEQ multiplex PCR. The sample has 200,000 to 300,000 clones, about 87% seen once. V shed 2 bases and J shed 3 bases, with 10 bases lying between them. Looked up from germline, CDR1 is LGHDT and CDR2 is YNNKEL (reference sequence). The CDR3 is 14 residues long. The chain combines TRBV3-1 (or the pseudogene TRBV3-2) with TRBJ1-1, with D possibly being TRBD1 (5 bases). The sample comprised PBMCs or T cells enriched from blood (not recorded which). The receptor comes from a woman between 35 and 50 years old with acute COVID-19. CDR3 nucleotide sequence: TGTGCCAGCAGCCAAACCACCAGGGACACTGAAGCTTTCTTT. The encoded protein is CASSQTTRDTEAFF.